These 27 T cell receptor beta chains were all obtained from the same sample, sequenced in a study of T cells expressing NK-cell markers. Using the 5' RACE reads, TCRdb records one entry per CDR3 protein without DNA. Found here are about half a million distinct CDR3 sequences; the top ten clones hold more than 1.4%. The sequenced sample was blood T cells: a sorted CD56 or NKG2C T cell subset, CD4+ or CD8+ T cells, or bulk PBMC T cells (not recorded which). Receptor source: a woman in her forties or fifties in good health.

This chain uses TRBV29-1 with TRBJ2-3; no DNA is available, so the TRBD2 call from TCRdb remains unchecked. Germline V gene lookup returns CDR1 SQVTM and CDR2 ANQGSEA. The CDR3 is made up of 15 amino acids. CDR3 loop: CSVDPSGSRTDTQYF.

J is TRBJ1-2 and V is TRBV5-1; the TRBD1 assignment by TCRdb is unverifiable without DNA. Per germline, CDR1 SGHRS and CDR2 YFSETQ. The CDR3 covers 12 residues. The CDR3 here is CASFDRAYGYTF. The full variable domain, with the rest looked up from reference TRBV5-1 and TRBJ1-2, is KAGVTQTPRYLIKTRGQQVTLSCSPISGHRSVSWYQQTPGQGLQFLFEYFSETQRNKGNFPGRFSGRQFSNSRSEMNVSTLELGDSALYLCASFDRAYGYTFGSGTRLTVV.

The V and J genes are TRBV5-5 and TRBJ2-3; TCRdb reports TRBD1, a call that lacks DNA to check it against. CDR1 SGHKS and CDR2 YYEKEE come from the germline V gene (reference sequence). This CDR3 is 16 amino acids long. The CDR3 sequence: CASSLVPGAPTDTQYF.

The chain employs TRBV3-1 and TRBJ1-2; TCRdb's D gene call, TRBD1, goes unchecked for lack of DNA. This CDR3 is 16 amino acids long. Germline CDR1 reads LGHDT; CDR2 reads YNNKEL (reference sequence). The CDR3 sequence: CASSQSRTGGNYGYTF.

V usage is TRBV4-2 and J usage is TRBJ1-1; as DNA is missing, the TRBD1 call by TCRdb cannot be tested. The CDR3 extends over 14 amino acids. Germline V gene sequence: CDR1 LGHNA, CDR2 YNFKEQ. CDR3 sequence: CASSLGGSNTEAFF.

The CDR3 spells CASSAQAVNTEAFF. The rearrangement joins TRBV3-1 to TRBJ1-1. This CDR3 has 14 residues. Germline-derived CDR1 and CDR2 are LGHDT and YNNKEL (reference sequence). The whole variable domain, filled in from reference TRBV3-1 and TRBJ1-1, reads DTAVSQTPKYLVTQMGNDKSIKCEQNLGHDTMYWYKQDSKKFLKIMFSYNNKELIINETVPNRFSPKSPDKAHLNLHINSLELGDSAVYFCASSAQAVNTEAFFGQGTRLTVV.

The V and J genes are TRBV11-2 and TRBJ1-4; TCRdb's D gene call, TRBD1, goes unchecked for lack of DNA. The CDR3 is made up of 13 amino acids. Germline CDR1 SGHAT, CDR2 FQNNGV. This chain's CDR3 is CASSFSVQEKLFF.

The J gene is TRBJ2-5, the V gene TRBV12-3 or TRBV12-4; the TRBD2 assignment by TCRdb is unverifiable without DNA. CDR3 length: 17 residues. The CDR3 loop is CASSLMEGLAGSETQYF.

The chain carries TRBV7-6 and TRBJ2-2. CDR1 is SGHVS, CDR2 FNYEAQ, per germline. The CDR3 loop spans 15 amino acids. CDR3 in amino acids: CASSLSVSNTGELFF.

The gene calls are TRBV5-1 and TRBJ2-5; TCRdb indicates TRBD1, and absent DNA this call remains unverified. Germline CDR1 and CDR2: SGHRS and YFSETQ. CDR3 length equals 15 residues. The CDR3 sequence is CASSLGDRGGETQYF.

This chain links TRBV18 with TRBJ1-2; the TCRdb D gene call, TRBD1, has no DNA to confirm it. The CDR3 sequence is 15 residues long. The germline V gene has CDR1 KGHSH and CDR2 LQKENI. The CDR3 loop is CASSPYREEGYGYTF.

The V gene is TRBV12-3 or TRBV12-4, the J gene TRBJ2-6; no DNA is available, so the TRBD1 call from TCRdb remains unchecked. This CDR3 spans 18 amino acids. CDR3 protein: CASSTEGTFPSGANVLTF.

The CDR3 sequence is CASSSRGHSTDTQYF. This chain connects TRBV14 to TRBJ2-3. CDR1 is SGHDN, CDR2 FVKESK, per germline. The CDR3 totals 15 residues.

CDR3 sequence: CASSWYRGDYEQYF. The chain joins TRBV6-5 to TRBJ2-7; the D gene TCRdb calls, TRBD1, cannot be checked with no DNA. Germline CDR1 is MNHEY and CDR2 is SVGAGI. The CDR3 contains 14 residues.

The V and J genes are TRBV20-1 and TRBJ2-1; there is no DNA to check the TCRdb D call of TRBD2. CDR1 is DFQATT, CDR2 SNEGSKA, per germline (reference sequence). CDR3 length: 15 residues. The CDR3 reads CSAGPPRGDINEQFF.

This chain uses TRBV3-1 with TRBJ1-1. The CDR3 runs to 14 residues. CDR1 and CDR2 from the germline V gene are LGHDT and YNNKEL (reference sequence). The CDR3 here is CASSLKGLNTEAFF. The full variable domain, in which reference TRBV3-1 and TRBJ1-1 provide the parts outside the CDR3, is DTAVSQTPKYLVTQMGNDKSIKCEQNLGHDTMYWYKQDSKKFLKIMFSYNNKELIINETVPNRFSPKSPDKAHLNLHINSLELGDSAVYFCASSLKGLNTEAFFGQGTRLTVV.

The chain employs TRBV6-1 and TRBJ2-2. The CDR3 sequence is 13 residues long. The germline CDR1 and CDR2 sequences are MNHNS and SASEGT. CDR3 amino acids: CASSEEPSGELFF.

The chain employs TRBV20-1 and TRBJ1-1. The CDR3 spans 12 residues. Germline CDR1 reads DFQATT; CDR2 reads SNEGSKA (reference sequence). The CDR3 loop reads CSVGRSDTEAFF.

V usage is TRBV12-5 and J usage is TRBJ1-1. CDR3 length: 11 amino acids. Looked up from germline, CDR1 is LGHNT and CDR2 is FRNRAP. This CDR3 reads CASGFLTEAFF.

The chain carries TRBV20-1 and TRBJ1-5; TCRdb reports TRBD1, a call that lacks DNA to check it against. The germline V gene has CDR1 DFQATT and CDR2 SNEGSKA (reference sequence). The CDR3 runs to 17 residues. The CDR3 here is CSATGTGGKLSNQPQHF.

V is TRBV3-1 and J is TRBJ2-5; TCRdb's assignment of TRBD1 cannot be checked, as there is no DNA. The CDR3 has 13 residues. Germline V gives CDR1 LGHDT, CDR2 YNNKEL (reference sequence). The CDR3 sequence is CASSQDRGQTQYF.

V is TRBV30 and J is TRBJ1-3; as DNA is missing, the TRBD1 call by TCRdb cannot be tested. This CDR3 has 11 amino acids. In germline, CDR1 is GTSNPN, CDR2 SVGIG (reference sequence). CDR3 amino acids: CAWGAGNTIYF.

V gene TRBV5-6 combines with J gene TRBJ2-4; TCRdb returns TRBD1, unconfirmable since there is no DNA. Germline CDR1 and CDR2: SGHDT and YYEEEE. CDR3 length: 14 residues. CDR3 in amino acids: CASSRWLFENIQYF.

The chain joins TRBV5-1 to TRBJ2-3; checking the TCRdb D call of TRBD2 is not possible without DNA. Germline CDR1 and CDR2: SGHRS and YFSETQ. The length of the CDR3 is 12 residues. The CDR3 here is CASSLKRDTQYF.

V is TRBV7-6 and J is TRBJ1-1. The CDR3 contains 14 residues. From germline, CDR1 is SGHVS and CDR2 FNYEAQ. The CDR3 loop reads CASSSGLGNTEAFF.

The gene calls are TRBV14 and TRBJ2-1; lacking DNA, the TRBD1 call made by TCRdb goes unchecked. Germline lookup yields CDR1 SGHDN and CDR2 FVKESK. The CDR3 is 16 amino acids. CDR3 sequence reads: CASSPPPPSSYNEQFF.

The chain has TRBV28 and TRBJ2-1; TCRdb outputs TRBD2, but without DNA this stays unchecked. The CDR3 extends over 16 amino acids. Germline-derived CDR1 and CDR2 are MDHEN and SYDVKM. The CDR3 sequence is CASTELAGESTREQFF.